This T cell receptor (beta chain) was retrieved from a study of cytomegalovirus exposure and HLA in healthy donors. Study-wide results and limits: As was reported, the HLA-A and HLA-B alleles of most subjects were accurately predicted from TCR beta sequences.

This CDR3 region has 17 residues. Deletions cut 1 base from V and 0 bases from J, with 15 bases between. Germline CDR1 reads SGHAT; CDR2 reads FQNNGV. A multiplex PCR was run with 60 Vbeta primers and 13 Jbeta primers. TCRdb keeps only in-frame clones here, not all; method: immunoSEQ multiplex PCR. The table records around 130,000 clones, under 85% of them present only once. As regards this clone: Its antigen is currently unknown.

The sequence came from a boy aged 5-17 years in good health and CMV-seronegative. This chain connects TRBV11-2 to TRBJ1-1, with D possibly TRBD1 on 5 matching bases. Material for sequencing was PBMCs. CDR3 coding DNA: TGTGCCAGCAGCTTAGTAGCACGCCTAGGGGTGAACACTGAAGCTTTCTTT. Its translation is CASSLVARLGVNTEAFF.